This T cell receptor beta chain was obtained from a study of blood T cell repertoires in COVID-19. Study as a whole: Nucleic acid was either cDNA or gDNA, and it came from T cells, B-cell-depleted T cells, or PBMCs.

The V end was cut by 5 bases, the J end by 7 bases, with 12 bases between. Germline CDR1 reads MNHEY; CDR2 reads SVGAGI. The CDR3 consists of 13 residues. Under the authors' procedure: Amplified reference gene primers provided the basis for estimating nucleated cell counts. Only in-frame clones appear in the TCRdb table, and some are missing; sequencing was by immunoSEQ multiplex PCR. That table furnishes V, J and clone size, whereas the DNA furnished D and trimming. The table records under 200,000 clones, around three quarters of them present only once. What was sequenced was peripheral blood. The V gene is TRBV6-5, the J gene TRBJ1-5, with a tentative D call TRBD1 (6 bases). The sequence came from a man between 65 and 79 years old with active or convalescent COVID-19. The CDR3 DNA is TGTGCCAGCAGTCCGACAGGACCACAGCCCCAGCATTTT. It codes for CASSPTGPQPQHF.